These T cell receptor beta chains were read from a single sample in a study of blood T cells in healthy people across ages. TCRdb reprocessed the 5' RACE reads with MiXCR, giving one entry per CDR3 protein. The table shows 1.8 million or so distinct CDR3 sequences, with roughly two fifths occurring only once. What was sequenced was blood. These receptors all stem from a human donor in good health. CDR3s include the opening cysteine and the closing phenylalanine or tryptophan. A D gene is named only where the DNA matches it firmly. Clone size is shown for a subset of rows, as once, few, many or a class of expanded clone.

V gene	clone size	J gene	D gene	CDR3 protein	CDR3 DNA
TRBV20-1	-	TRBJ2-7	TRBD2	CSARRLAGKDYEQYF	TGCAGTGCCCGACGCCTAGCGGGGAAAGACTACGAGCAGTACTTC
TRBV20-1	-	TRBJ2-3	-	CSAPRGRVPTDTQYF	TGCAGTGCCCCACGGGGCCGGGTCCCCACAGATACGCAGTATTTT
TRBV12-5	few	TRBJ2-7	-	CASGWAGTYEQYF	TGTGCTAGTGGTTGGGCCGGTACCTACGAGCAGTACTTC
TRBV14	-	TRBJ1-5	TRBD1	CASSPTFNRGTVLDQPQHF	TGTGCCAGCAGCCCGACTTTCAACAGGGGTACTGTTTTAGATCAGCCCCAGCATTTT
TRBV5-1	-	TRBJ2-3	-	CASSWDRGPTDTQYF	TGTGCCAGCAGCTGGGATCGAGGGCCCACAGATACGCAGTATTTT
TRBV7-9	many	TRBJ2-7	-	CASSLVDYEQYF	TGTGCCAGCAGTTTAGTTGACTACGAGCAGTACTTC
TRBV6-5	-	TRBJ1-4	-	CASSYSGARREKLFF	TGTGCCAGCAGTTACTCCGGGGCGAGGCGTGAAAAACTGTTTTTT
TRBV6-2/TRBV6-3	few	TRBJ2-5	TRBD1	CASSPQVGTGQETQYF	TGTGCCAGCAGCCCCCAGGTTGGGACAGGACAAGAGACCCAGTACTTC
TRBV12-3/TRBV12-4	-	TRBJ1-4	-	CASSRGHYEKLFF	TGTGCCAGCAGCCGAGGACACTACGAAAAACTGTTTTTT
TRBV7-9	few	TRBJ1-1	-	CASSLNQGLDTEAFF	TGTGCCAGCAGCTTAAATCAGGGATTGGACACTGAAGCTTTCTTT
TRBV7-3	-	TRBJ1-1	-	CASSPQGIIGLKNTEAFF	TGTGCCAGCAGCCCCCAAGGGATAATTGGACTGAAGAACACTGAAGCTTTCTTT
TRBV7-2	-	TRBJ2-7	-	CASSFRTDTLEQYF	TGTGCCAGCAGCTTCAGGACTGACACCCTCGAGCAGTACTTC
TRBV12-3/TRBV12-4	once	TRBJ2-5	TRBD2	CASSFAGGWKETQYF	TGTGCCAGCAGTTTTGCGGGGGGGTGGAAAGAGACCCAGTACTTC
TRBV12-3/TRBV12-4	-	TRBJ1-2	-	CASSSVGHDYGYTF	TGTGCCAGCAGCTCTGTCGGACATGACTATGGCTACACCTTC
TRBV10-3	-	TRBJ1-6	-	CAISEGGQTGTPLHF	TGTGCCATCAGTGAGGGGGGTCAGACTGGAACACCCCTCCACTTT
TRBV7-9	few	TRBJ2-5	TRBD1	CASSPGQGYLETQYF	TGTGCCAGCAGCCCGGGACAGGGTTATCTAGAGACCCAGTACTTC
TRBV29-1	-	TRBJ1-1	TRBD1	CSLKQGGNTEAFF	TGCAGCCTTAAGCAAGGGGGCAACACTGAGGCTTTCTTT
TRBV3-1	few	TRBJ2-1	-	CASSQDLDEQFF	TGTGCCAGCAGCCAAGATTTGGATGAGCAGTTCTTC
TRBV12-3/TRBV12-4	-	TRBJ2-1	TRBD2	CASRRTSGGGYNEQFF	TGTGCCAGCAGGCGGACTAGCGGGGGGGGGTACAATGAGCAGTTCTTC
TRBV29-1	-	TRBJ2-1	-	CSVDGVHRAEAYNEQFF	TGCAGCGTTGATGGGGTCCACAGGGCGGAGGCCTACAATGAGCAGTTCTTC
TRBV5-1	few	TRBJ1-2	-	CASKGPPPENYGYTF	TGCGCCAGCAAAGGTCCCCCTCCCGAGAACTATGGCTACACCTTC
TRBV20-1	-	TRBJ2-7	-	CSARTGAGELYEQYF	TGCAGTGCTAGAACTGGAGCAGGGGAACTCTACGAGCAGTACTTC
TRBV7-2	-	TRBJ1-1	TRBD1	CASSLVSGTVKTEAFF	TGTGCCAGCAGCTTAGTTTCCGGGACAGTCAAAACTGAAGCTTTCTTT
TRBV3-1	-	TRBJ2-7	-	CASRFLGDYEQYF	TGTGCCAGCAGGTTCCTAGGAGACTACGAGCAGTACTTC
TRBV18	-	TRBJ2-7	-	CASSPAGTSTYEQYF	TGTGCCAGCTCACCAGCCGGGACTTCGACCTACGAGCAGTACTTC